The rows below give T cell receptor beta chains drawn from one sample of a study of blood T cells in healthy people across ages. Each CDR3 protein is one row after TCRdb ran MiXCR on the 5' RACE reads. The sample has fewer than 800,000 distinct CDR3 sequences, 20% to 30% seen once. This same sample was also taken into another study, of T cells of mothers and their children.

Input material: blood. Source of these receptors: a boy aged 5-17 years in good health. CDR3s include the opening cysteine and the closing phenylalanine or tryptophan. The order of the fields is clone size, J gene, V gene, CDR3 length, D gene, CDR3 DNA, CDR3 protein. D genes are given only for firm matches. Some rows mark clone size as missing; the rest say once, few, many or name a class of expanded clone.

few,TRBJ2-5,TRBV5-1,16,-,TGCGCCAGCAGCTTGGATCGGGGTGCCTTACAAGAGACCCAGTACTTC,CASSLDRGALQETQYF
few,TRBJ2-2,TRBV29-1,13,-,TGCAGCGTCGCCCACAGCAACACCGGGGAGCTGTTTTTT,CSVAHSNTGELFF
-,TRBJ2-3,TRBV12-3/TRBV12-4,15,TRBD1,TGTGCCAGCAGTTGGGGCAGGGGGAGAGCAGATGTGCAGTATTTT,CASSWGRGRADVQYF
-,TRBJ2-5,TRBV7-9,12,-,TGTGCCAGCGGGAGGCTCCAAGAGACCCAGTACTTC,CASGRLQETQYF
-,TRBJ1-2,TRBV20-1,16,TRBD1,TGCAGTGCTAGAGATGGGGCGCTGGGACAGGACTATGGCTACACCTTC,CSARDGALGQDYGYTF
-,TRBJ2-7,TRBV4-2,19,TRBD2,TGTGCCAGCAGCCAAGATGCCACCTTGAGCGGGAACGTTCACTACGAGCAGTACTTC,CASSQDATLSGNVHYEQYF
-,TRBJ2-4,TRBV2,18,TRBD1,TGTGCCAGCAAGAGTGACAGGGGGGCCTCCTATGCCAAAAACATTCAGTACTTC,CASKSDRGASYAKNIQYF
-,TRBJ2-5,TRBV5-1,17,-,TGCGCCAGCAGCTTGTTGCAGTTCAAGGCTGAACAGGAGACCAAGTACTTC,CASSLLQFKAEQETKYF
-,TRBJ2-7,TRBV15,15,-,TGTGCCACCAGCAGCTCTACTCGGACGGACTACGAGCAGTACTTC,CATSSSTRTDYEQYF
-,TRBJ2-6,TRBV29-1,13,-,TGCAGCGTTGCTTTCTCTGGGGCCAACGTCCTGACTTTC,CSVAFSGANVLTF
few,TRBJ1-4,TRBV2,16,TRBD1,TGTGCCAGCCCCAGGGGGCCGACCGGAGATAATGAAAAACTGTTTTTT,CASPRGPTGDNEKLFF
few,TRBJ1-4,TRBV20-1,14,-,TGCAGTGCCAGAGTCGGTACAACTAATGAAAAACTGTTTTTT,CSARVGTTNEKLFF
-,TRBJ1-1,TRBV4-3,13,-,TGCGCCAGCAGCCAAGCACAGGACACTGAAGCTTTCTTT,CASSQAQDTEAFF
-,TRBJ2-1,TRBV5-1,14,-,TGCGCCAGCAGCTTGACCGCGGGAAGCAATGAGCAGTTCTTC,CASSLTAGSNEQFF
few,TRBJ1-1,TRBV7-9,15,-,TGTGCCAGCAGCTCATACGGACAGAGGAACACTGAAGCTTTCTTT,CASSSYGQRNTEAFF
few,TRBJ1-5,TRBV4-1,15,-,TGCGCCAGCAGCCAAGATCCAGGGCCCAATCAGCCCCAGCATTTT,CASSQDPGPNQPQHF
-,TRBJ2-5,TRBV28,13,-,TGTGCCAGCAAGAGGGGGGGACAAGAGACCCAATACTTC,CASKRGGQETQYF
-,TRBJ2-1,TRBV28,13,-,TGTGCCAGCACTTCTAACCTCGACAATGAGCAGTTCTTC,CASTSNLDNEQFF
-,TRBJ2-7,TRBV20-1,12,-,TGCAGTGCTGCTGGAAGGGGCTACGAGCAGTACTTC,CSAAGRGYEQYF
-,TRBJ2-7,TRBV28,11,-,TGTGCCAGCTGGACAGCGGGGGAGCAGTACTTC,CASWTAGEQYF
-,TRBJ2-6,TRBV9,16,-,TGTGCCAGCAGCGTGGGTCCAATCTCTGGGGCCAACGTCCTGACTTTC,CASSVGPISGANVLTF
-,TRBJ2-1,TRBV2,15,TRBD2,TGTGCCAGCAGTCAGAGGACTAGCGGGAGTCGGGAGCAGTTCTTC,CASSQRTSGSREQFF
few,TRBJ1-2,TRBV2,14,-,TGTGCCAGCAGTGAAGGTCAGGGGAGGTATGGCTACACCTTC,CASSEGQGRYGYTF
-,TRBJ2-2,TRBV7-2,14,-,TGTGCCAGCAGGGGACGGAGGAACACCGGGGAGCTGTTTTTT,CASRGRRNTGELFF
-,TRBJ1-1,TRBV12-3/TRBV12-4,19,-,TGTGCCAGCAGTTTAGGTTTTCGGGCCACTATTCAGGAGAACACTGAAGCTTTCTTT,CASSLGFRATIQENTEAFF
-,TRBJ2-6,TRBV20-1,16,TRBD1,TGCAGTGCTAGACGGGACAGCCTCTCTGGGGCCAACGTCCTGACTTTC,CSARRDSLSGANVLTF
-,TRBJ1-2,TRBV10-3,13,-,TGTGCCATCAGTGAGGGCCTTAACTATGGCTACACCTTC,CAISEGLNYGYTF
few,TRBJ1-6,TRBV7-2,15,-,TGTGCCAGCAGCTTAGATGTGGCATATAATTCACCCCTCCACTTT,CASSLDVAYNSPLHF
few,TRBJ2-3,TRBV9,16,TRBD2,TGTGCCAGCAGCGTAGTCGGGGGGTCGGCGTTGGATACGCAGTATTTT,CASSVVGGSALDTQYF
-,TRBJ2-3,TRBV20-1,13,TRBD2,TGCAGTGCTCTTAGCGGGAAGACAGATACGCAGTATTTT,CSALSGKTDTQYF
-,TRBJ2-7,TRBV2,11,-,TGTGCCAGCAGTGAACAAAACGAGCAGTACTTC,CASSEQNEQYF
-,TRBJ2-5,TRBV5-6,15,TRBD2,TGTGCCAGCAGCTTTGAGCGGGGGGGCGTAGAGACCCAGTACTTC,CASSFERGGVETQYF
-,TRBJ1-2,TRBV5-6,14,TRBD1,TGTGCCAGCAGCTTGCAGGGGGTCCACTATGGCTACACCTTC,CASSLQGVHYGYTF
many,TRBJ2-7,TRBV9,14,TRBD2,TGTGCCAGCAGCGTAGGTGGCGGGGGTTACGAGCAGTACTTC,CASSVGGGGYEQYF
-,TRBJ2-1,TRBV7-2,14,-,TGTGCCAGCAGCTTCAGGGTTTCCTACAATGAGCAGTTCTTC,CASSFRVSYNEQFF
-,TRBJ2-7,TRBV14,16,-,TGTGCCAGCAGCGAGACCCTTGCGGGGGCTATCTACGAGCAGTACTTC,CASSETLAGAIYEQYF
few,TRBJ2-7,TRBV10-3,13,TRBD1,TGTGCCACCCTGTCCGGGACAGTCAACGAGCAGTACTTC,CATLSGTVNEQYF
few,TRBJ2-5,TRBV7-2,15,-,TGTGCCAGCAGCTCTACAAGACTCACCCAAGAGACCCAGTACTTC,CASSSTRLTQETQYF
-,TRBJ1-5,TRBV6-6,14,-,TGTGCCAGCAGTTATCGGGACCGCGAGGAGCCCCAGCATTTT,CASSYRDREEPQHF
-,TRBJ2-1,TRBV20-1,11,-,TGCAGTGCTTGGAGTGGTAATGAGCAGTTCTTC,CSAWSGNEQFF
few,TRBJ2-1,TRBV29-1,12,-,TGCAGCGTTGAAAGGTCCTACAATGAGCAGTTCTTC,CSVERSYNEQFF
-,TRBJ2-5,TRBV6-1,15,-,TGTGCCAGCAGTGAAGTTGGGCTAGGGGGAGAGACCCAGTACTTC,CASSEVGLGGETQYF
-,TRBJ2-1,TRBV7-6,17,-,TGTGCCAGCAGCTGGGGGGGGCGGGGGCCTATTAACAATGAGCAGTTCTTC,CASSWGGRGPINNEQFF
-,TRBJ2-1,TRBV5-1,14,-,TGCGCCAGCAGAGGCACCCCTGACTACAATGAGCAGTTCTTC,CASRGTPDYNEQFF
few,TRBJ2-5,TRBV5-1,13,-,TGCGCCAGCAGTTCAGCAGATGGAGAGACCCAGTACTTC,CASSSADGETQYF
-,TRBJ2-5,TRBV5-6,15,-,TGTGCCAGCAGCTTCCAGGGTGGGGCGCGGGAGACCCAGTACTTC,CASSFQGGARETQYF
-,TRBJ2-7,TRBV4-1,14,TRBD2,TGCGCCAGCAGCCAAGTTACGGGAGGAAACGAGCAGTACTTC,CASSQVTGGNEQYF
few,TRBJ1-2,TRBV7-8,14,-,TGTGCCAGCAGCCCCTGGGAGGACAGTAAAGGCTACACCTTC,CASSPWEDSKGYTF
many,TRBJ1-1,TRBV5-1,13,-,TGTGCCAGCAGCTGGACAGCGAACACTGAAGCTTTCTTT,CASSWTANTEAFF
many,TRBJ2-7,TRBV10-3,16,TRBD1,TGTGCCATCAGTGAGTTCGGGACAGGGATCGCCTACGAGCAGTACTTC,CAISEFGTGIAYEQYF